Here is one TCR beta chain with its context. Its antigen has not been determined. No base-level quality is on record; no much larger clone is a single base apart. The library was prepared using the immunoSEQ multiplex PCR assay. A mixture of 60 forward primers for TCR Vbeta segments and 13 reverse primers for TCR Jbeta segments was used in the multiplex PCR. A multiplex PCR assay on genomic DNA amplified the CDR3 region of rearranged TCR beta genes. Amplified TCR beta libraries were sequenced as 87-base-pair reads on the Illumina HiSeq System. Under the source paper's analysis protocol: Across the 600 to 700 repertoires, a later analysis counted 80 million or so unique TCR beta chains, roughly 11 million of which were shared by at least two donors. To remove PCR and sequencing errors, raw reads were error-corrected and collapsed into unique sequences using a nearest-neighbor algorithm that merged closely related sequences. V, D and J gene segments were assigned by aligning CDR3 sequences to IMGT reference sequences. For a sequence to be retained, at least a six-nucleotide match to both a V gene segment and a J gene segment was required. Rearrangements were called productive when the CDR3 lacked stop codons and stayed in frame with V and J; all others were non-productive. Following IMGT convention, CDR3 was defined as the stretch from the second conserved V-encoded cysteine up to the conserved J-encoded phenylalanine. The earlier analysis of a few hundred of the donors excluded sequences that lacked an unambiguous match to a single V gene segment. An earlier analysis of about 600 of the donors called V segments functional above 56.7% productive rearrangements and segregating when the between-donor standard deviation exceeded 5%. To diagnose cytomegalovirus status from the catalog of TCR beta chain sequences, a statistical classification framework was built. In a later analysis, V and J genes were assigned by comparing TCR nucleotide sequences against IMGT/GENE-DB human TR gene sequences. In a later analysis, CDR3 sequences and most-parsimonious VDJ recombination scenarios were assigned using the TCRdist pipeline. In a later analysis, each TCR beta chain was defined by its CDR3 amino acid sequence together with its V-gene family, and reads lacking a unique V-gene family were excluded. In a later analysis, 450 to 600 highly shared, low-generation-probability nucleotide sequences were removed to address suspected cross-contamination and a sequencing artifact. In a later analysis, a clonal expansion index was calculated for each public chain from normalized within-repertoire ranks of inferred template counts. Generation probabilities in a later analysis came from a VDJ recombination model fitted to out-of-frame rearrangements, and those results were checked against IGoR. Hypergeometric tests were used in a later analysis to score TCR-TCR, TCR-HLA and TCR-CMV co-occurrence, with a repertoire-size bias correction applied to the TCR pairs. False discovery rates were estimated in a later analysis by permuting HLA or CMV assignments 20 times. A later analysis grouped co-occurring TCRs with DBSCAN, adding TCRdist sequence similarity when clustering within HLA-allele-positive subsets. Repertoires with fewer than 30,000 or more than 120,000 public chains, plus five repertoires with anomalous nucleotide sharing, were excluded from co-occurrence clustering. This immuneACCESS table, as held by TCRdb, lists in-frame sequences with V and J called but not all clones. Of the missing ones, under half trace to an unresolved V gene in checked studies; the others have no known cause. V and J calls and clone size are those listed in that table; D and trimming were worked out from the DNA. The sample has some 120,000 clones on record, 80% to 85% of them singletons. In total, the top ten clones hold roughly 2.2% of the sample.

The entry originates in a study of cytomegalovirus exposure and HLA in healthy donors (dated 2017 in TCRdb). The study in broad terms: In an earlier analysis of 587 of the donors, less than 350 Gb of sequence data and 120 million or so unique TCR beta sequences from some 170 million T cells were reported. About 280 gigabases of sequencing data and around 88 million unique TCR sequences made up an early release that covered approximately 620 HLA-typed donors. Of the 300 to 450 genotyped donors, 81% fell in the genetic ancestry cluster associated with self-reported Caucasian donors. The aim of the study was to test whether cataloging public T cell receptors could identify signatures of past pathogen exposure. Using immunosequencing, the study profiled T cell repertoires from around 670 subjects and related those repertoires to cytomegalovirus serostatus. A separate validation cohort of roughly 130 different subjects was used in addition to the approximately 700-subject first cohort. The study combined high-throughput TCR immunosequencing, statistical association of individual TCRs with disease status, and machine learning to predict cytomegalovirus infection status. A later analysis re-examined previously published TCR beta repertoires from more than 600 donors and added high-resolution HLA genotyping to investigate patterns of TCR occurrence. The later analysis used no new phenotypic data to find candidate immune exposures, relying instead on TCR beta sequences and their occurrence across donors. An earlier analysis of some 500 of the donors applied high-throughput TCR beta sequencing to assess whether each TCR beta V gene segment acted as functional or pseudogenic. Donor age, sex, ethnicity and CMV serostatus were compiled alongside the repertoire data. A later genetic analysis took genome-wide SNP genotypes for about 65% of the roughly 670 donors and used that subset as a discovery cohort. All discovery cohort repertoires had been generated using a single sequencing platform. HLA typing included class I and class II loci at four-digit resolution. The number of typed donors differed by locus: roughly 629-630 for A, B, C, DRB1 and DQB1; 500 to 550 for DQA1; approximately 600 for DPA1; and some 470 for DPB1. Because of strong linkage in the cohort, a handful of DR-DQ haplotypes were treated as single units for association and clustering. On average, approximately 250,000 unique TCR beta nucleotide sequences were sequenced per donor among 398 genotyped donors of the cohort, with roughly 18% of those sequences being non-productive. Points the paper makes about the study in general: According to a later analysis, parvovirus B19, influenza, CMV and Epstein-Barr virus appeared linked to several top co-occurrence clusters. HLA typing was unavailable for some donors at each locus, so association tests used only the typed subset. Roughly uniform sequencing depth across donors was assumed in presence/absence analyses, although this assumption may not hold. A cluster of highly shared sequence variants was judged likely to represent a technical artifact of the sequencing pipeline. Assigning TCR associations to individual alleles was difficult when HLA alleles, especially DR and DQ, strongly co-occurred. A further reported finding was that TCR beta sequences accurately predicted the HLA-A and HLA-B alleles for most subjects in the first cohort. A later analysis found that HLA-associated TCR beta chains were more clonally expanded and had lower generation probabilities than equally common non-associated chains. A later genetic analysis reported fewer N-insertions in productive TCRs among donors in an Asian-associated ancestry cluster than the roughly 700-donor mean. The study gave a list of about 150 TCR beta chains associated with cytomegalovirus. In a later genetic analysis, a missense DCLRE1C variant was associated with V-gene and J-gene trimming of TCR beta chains, and the association was replicated in an independent cohort. Correlated functional status among segregating V segments might be attributable to linkage disequilibrium, but an unknown experimental factor could not be ruled out. In a later analysis, most CMV-associated TCR beta chains were found to appear HLA-restricted, with HLA associations seemingly driven largely by CMV exposure. The classifier was reported to diagnose cytomegalovirus status with high specificity and sensitivity in both the original cohort and the validation cohort. This cohort had only TCR beta chains sequenced, and the lack of alpha or paired-chain data limited which features could be detected. In a later analysis, some 18,000 TCR beta sequences were associated with specific HLA alleles at a false discovery rate of 0.05. A few of the identified cytomegalovirus-associated TCR beta chains were confirmed in vitro to be specific for cytomegalovirus antigens. A later analysis found that TCR association rates varied across HLA loci, with DRB1 alleles showing the most associated TCRs and HLA-C alleles the fewest. Immune exposure information for the cohort was limited to CMV serostatus. Some 16 rarely observed V segments, including chromosome 9 orphons, were excluded from the earlier analysis of approximately 600 of the donors because counts were too low. While some public TCRs were present in many individuals, most TCR sequences turned up only very rarely across donors. In an earlier analysis of 587 of the donors, most TCR beta V segments appeared in productive rearrangements about 90% or about 30% of the time, broadly matching IMGT annotations. Because the 87-base-pair reads could not distinguish some IMGT-functional V segments, including TRBV6-2 and TRBV6-3, those segments were excluded. It was suggested by the authors that the approach could potentially be generalized to other disease states and immunological phenotypes.

The cohort was made up of roughly 670 healthy bone marrow donors. At the time of sampling, every cohort member was nominally healthy, though immune exposures that went unrecorded were likely present. The donor tested CMV seronegative and was one of the 352 seronegative cohort members. A peripheral blood sample was provided by each donor, and peripheral blood mononuclear cells were used for TCR beta sequencing. Genomic DNA was extracted from the blood cell samples with the Qiagen DNeasy Blood Extraction Kit. The junction carries 16 bases between V and J, which are trimmed by 6 bases and 2 bases respectively. The CDR3 measures 15 amino acids from cysteine to phenylalanine. This entry keeps only the CDR3 DNA: 45 bases, framed from base 1. CDR1 and CDR2, looked up from the germline V gene, are MNHEY and SVGAGI.

The specimen was PBMCs. This clonotype was sampled from a woman aged 40 to 50 in good health and CMV-seronegative. In this chain, TRBV6-5 is recombined with TRBJ1-2; TRBD1 is a weak D gene call, 6 bases matching. The CDR3 loop reads CASRAGQRLNYGYTF. The sequenced DNA: TGTGCCAGCAGGGCTGGACAGAGGCTCAACTATGGCTACACCTTC.